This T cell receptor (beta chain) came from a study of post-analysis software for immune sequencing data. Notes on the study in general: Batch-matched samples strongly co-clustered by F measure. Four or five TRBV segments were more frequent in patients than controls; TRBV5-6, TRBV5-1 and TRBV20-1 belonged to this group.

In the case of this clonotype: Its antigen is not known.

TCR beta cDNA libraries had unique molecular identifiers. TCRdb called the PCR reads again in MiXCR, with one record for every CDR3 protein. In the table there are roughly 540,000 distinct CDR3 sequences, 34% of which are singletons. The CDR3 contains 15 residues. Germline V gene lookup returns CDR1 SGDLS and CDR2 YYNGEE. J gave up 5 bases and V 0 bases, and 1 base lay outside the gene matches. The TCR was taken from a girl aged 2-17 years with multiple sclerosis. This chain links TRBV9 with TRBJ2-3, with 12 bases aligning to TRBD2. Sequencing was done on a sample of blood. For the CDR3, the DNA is TGTGCCAGCAGCGTAGCTAGCGGGGGGGGAGATACGCAGTATTTT. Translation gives CASSVASGGGDTQYF.